The rows below give T cell receptor beta chains drawn from one sample of a study of T cell responses to AZD1222 COVID-19 vaccine. TCRdb's copy holds only in-frame clones and misses some; the assay was immunoSEQ multiplex PCR. The repertoire consists of more than 90,000 clones, with about 90% occurring once and the leading ten covering approximately 15%. The material was peripheral blood, obtained on day 0 of AZD1222 vaccination. All receptors derive from an adult in good health. CDR3s include the opening cysteine and the closing phenylalanine or tryptophan. Each record gives: D gene, CDR3 length, V gene, J gene, CDR3 protein. A D gene is named only where the DNA matches it firmly.

>NA|15|TRBV27|TRBJ2-1
CASSLVHPKVDEQFF
>TRBD1|15|TRBV7-9|TRBJ1-3
CASRPKPGQRNTIYF
>NA|12|TRBV7-9|TRBJ2-3
CASSPRVDTQYF
>NA|17|TRBV18|TRBJ1-5
CASSNSLVGAGNQPQHF
>NA|17|TRBV21-1|TRBJ1-1
CASSPDRDKRGSTEAFF
>NA|16|TRBV5-1|TRBJ1-5
CASSLVNGKGNQPQHF
>NA|14|TRBV4-1|TRBJ1-1
CASSQREGRVEAFF
>TRBD1|16|TRBV28|TRBJ1-4
CASSLPGQVRSEKLFF
>NA|14|TRBV30|TRBJ1-1
CAWSVGVLSTEAFF
>NA|13|TRBV18|TRBJ2-5
CASSPTDQETQYF
>TRBD2|19|TRBV19|TRBJ2-3
CASSPYGTSGSRRTDTQYF
>NA|14|TRBV5-1|TRBJ2-7
CASSPSDRVYEQYF
>NA|15|TRBV5-6|TRBJ2-7
CASSHRVRGYYEQYF
>TRBD1|12|TRBV6-5|TRBJ2-1
CASRGQGNEQFF
>TRBD2|19|TRBV30|TRBJ2-3
CAYSAGTSGRESSTDTQYF
>TRBD1|14|TRBV28|TRBJ1-5
CASSPNRGNQPQHF
>TRBD1|15|TRBV27|TRBJ1-4
CASRRNDRGNEKLFF
>NA|16|TRBV4-1|TRBJ2-1
CASSHMGRSSYNEQFF
>NA|16|TRBV27|TRBJ1-3
CASSPRGPPRGNTIYF
>TRBD1|13|TRBV15|TRBJ1-2
CATRLTGGEGYTF
>NA|13|TRBV6-7|TRBJ1-1
CASSPATNTEAFF
>NA|14|TRBV6-6|TRBJ1-5
CASSYSSSNQPQHF
>NA|13|TRBV28|TRBJ1-2
CASRRETNYGYTF
>TRBD1|15|TRBV6-5|TRBJ1-4
CASSYSRQGAEKLFF
>NA|15|TRBV4-1|TRBJ1-5
CASSQDGAGDQPQHF
>NA|15|TRBV13|TRBJ1-4
CASSLTPEDGEKLFF
>TRBD1|15|TRBV7-9|TRBJ1-3
CASSSTGGAGNTIYF
>NA|14|TRBV5-1|TRBJ1-5
CASSLGSLGQPQHF
>NA|15|TRBV5-1|TRBJ1-5
CASSLSGRDGQPQHF
>NA|14|TRBV5-1|TRBJ1-2
CASSLDTPNYGYTF
>NA|15|TRBV28|TRBJ1-5
CASSPAWVSNQPQHF
>TRBD1|13|TRBV27|TRBJ2-1
CASSSPGTGEQFF
>NA|12|TRBV27|TRBJ2-1
CASSLSPKEQFF
>NA|15|TRBV3-1/TRBV3-2|TRBJ1-1
CASSLLAGRDTEAFF
>NA|14|TRBV2|TRBJ2-1
CASNGGSTYNEQFF
>NA|13|TRBV7-3|TRBJ1-1
CASSLNVNTEAFF
>TRBD1|17|TRBV15|TRBJ2-3
CATSRELGTGEADTQYF
>NA|15|TRBV30|TRBJ2-3
CAWSVLKRAADTQYF
>TRBD1|14|TRBV7-9|TRBJ1-2
CASSLDRQGYGYTF
>NA|14|TRBV21-1|TRBJ1-2
CASSKLRTRYGYTF
>TRBD2|16|TRBV7-6|TRBJ2-7
CASSLEPGLASYEQYF
>NA|13|TRBV29-1|TRBJ2-3
CSVETGDADTQYF
>TRBD1|16|TRBV19|TRBJ1-5
CASSTDRAYSNQPQHF
>NA|13|TRBV6-2/TRBV6-3|TRBJ2-3
CASSLDVGNTQYF
>NA|13|TRBV7-9|TRBJ1-2
CASSLDGGMGYTF
>NA|12|TRBV20-1|TRBJ1-5
CSASRTTQPQHF
>NA|12|TRBV28|TRBJ1-2
CASSFYRAGYTF
>TRBD2|15|TRBV3-1/TRBV3-2|TRBJ2-5
CASSQRLAGQETQYF
>NA|13|TRBV2|TRBJ2-5
CASSQDQIETQYF
>NA|14|TRBV28|TRBJ1-5
CASSRSYSNQPQHF
>NA|15|TRBV12-2|TRBJ1-2
CASRLVDPSRVGYTF
>TRBD1|15|TRBV5-1|TRBJ1-6
CASRSPGQGNSPLHF